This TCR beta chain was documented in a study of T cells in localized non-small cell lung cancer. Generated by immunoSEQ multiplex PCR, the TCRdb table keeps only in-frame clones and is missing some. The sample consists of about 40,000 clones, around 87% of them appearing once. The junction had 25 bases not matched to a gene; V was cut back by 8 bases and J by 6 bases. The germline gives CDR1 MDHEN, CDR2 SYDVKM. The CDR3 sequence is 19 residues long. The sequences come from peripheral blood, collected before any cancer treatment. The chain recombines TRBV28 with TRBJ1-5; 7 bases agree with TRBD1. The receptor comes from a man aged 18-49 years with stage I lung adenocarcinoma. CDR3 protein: CASGLGMTGRDPNSQPQHF. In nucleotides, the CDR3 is TGTGCCAGCGGACTAGGGATGACAGGGAGAGACCCTAATTCTCAGCCCCAGCATTTT.